These 8 T cell receptor beta chains were sequenced from one sample in a study of T cell repertoires in cytomegalovirus infection. TCRdb ran MiXCR on the reads and lists one entry per CDR3 protein. The data contain more than 350,000 distinct CDR3 sequences, 25% to 40% of them singletons. The source material was PBMCs. These receptors originate from a human donor in good health (CMV status not recorded). Some clones in this sample may be carry-over from other donors' samples.

The CDR3 reads CASSLDVGTDQETQYF. The CDR3, as DNA: TGTGCCAGCAGCCTAGATGTTGGGACGGACCAAGAGACCCAGTACTTC. The V gene is TRBV7-2, the J gene TRBJ2-5; the D call may be TRBD1 or TRBD2 (5 bases each). Per germline, CDR1 SGHTA and CDR2 FQGNSA. This CDR3 comprises 16 residues. V gave up 5 bases and J gave up 0 bases, with 16 bases separating them.

The V call is TRBV12-3 or TRBV12-4, the J call TRBJ1-1; 9 bases are a match to TRBD1. The CDR3 extends over 13 amino acids. With V trimmed by 7 bases and J by 6 bases, 6 bases remained unmatched. The CDR3 nucleotides are TGTGCCAGCACCCGGACAGGGGAGGCTGAAGCTTTCTTT. Encoded protein: CASTRTGEAEAFF.

The sample holds a few counts of this clonotype. The chain couples TRBV12-3 or TRBV12-4 to TRBJ2-7; 7 positions agree with TRBD1. The ends lost 3 bases at V and 7 bases at J; junction bases unmatched: 18. There are 17 residues in the CDR3. The CDR3 sequence: CASSFWTGLTPTNEQYF. DNA of the CDR3: TGTGCCAGCAGTTTCTGGACAGGCCTGACCCCTACGAATGAGCAGTACTTC.

In this sample, this clonotype turned up many times. The chain uses TRBV7-2 and TRBJ1-3; 7 bases are a match to TRBD1. Germline V gene sequence: CDR1 SGHTA, CDR2 FQGNSA. The CDR3 has 13 residues. J was trimmed by 4 bases and V by 5 bases; bases with no gene match: 2. CDR3 nucleotides: TGTGCCAGCAGCCAGGGACAGGGAAACACCATATATTTT. Encoded protein: CASSQGQGNTIYF.

V usage is TRBV20-1 and J usage is TRBJ1-6, with 7 bases aligning to TRBD1. CDR1 and CDR2 (germline): DFQATT, SNEGSKA (reference sequence). This CDR3 spans 14 amino acids. Germline trimming cut 6 bases from V and 6 bases from J; bases unmatched to any gene: 8. DNA for the CDR3: TGCAGTGCGCCTGCGGGACAGCGTAATTCACCCCTCCACTTT. Translated, it gives CSAPAGQRNSPLHF.

The gene calls are TRBV14 and TRBJ2-7; D is possibly TRBD2 (5 bases). Trimming removed 0 bases at V and 3 bases at J, with 18 bases between. Per the germline V gene, CDR1 is SGHDN and CDR2 is FVKESK. The CDR3 is 17 amino acids. The CDR3 protein is CASSQDNGRPGYYEQYF. In DNA form, the CDR3 reads TGTGCCAGCAGCCAAGACAACGGTCGGCCGGGATACTACGAGCAGTACTTC.

This clonotype was observed a handful of times. The genes are TRBV6-1 and TRBJ1-1; D is unclear. This CDR3 is built from 14 residues. Germline assignment: CDR1 MNHNS and CDR2 SASEGT. V was shortened by 5 bases and J by 5 bases, with 15 bases between the two germline ends. CDR3 protein: CASSKIFAGTEAFF. CDR3 coding DNA: TGTGCCAGCAGTAAGATCTTTGCCGGGACTGAAGCTTTCTTT.

This clonotype has only a few counts. The chain is built from TRBV5-4 and TRBJ2-5; D possibly corresponds to TRBD2 (6 bases). Germline V gene data show CDR1 as SGHNT and CDR2 as YYREEE (reference sequence). The length of the CDR3 is 16 residues. Trimming stripped 0 bases from V and 5 bases from J, with 17 bases between. CDR3 residues: CASSLDLPGVGETQYF. The CDR3 DNA reads TGTGCCAGCAGCTTGGATCTACCGGGGGTGGGTGAGACCCAGTACTTC.